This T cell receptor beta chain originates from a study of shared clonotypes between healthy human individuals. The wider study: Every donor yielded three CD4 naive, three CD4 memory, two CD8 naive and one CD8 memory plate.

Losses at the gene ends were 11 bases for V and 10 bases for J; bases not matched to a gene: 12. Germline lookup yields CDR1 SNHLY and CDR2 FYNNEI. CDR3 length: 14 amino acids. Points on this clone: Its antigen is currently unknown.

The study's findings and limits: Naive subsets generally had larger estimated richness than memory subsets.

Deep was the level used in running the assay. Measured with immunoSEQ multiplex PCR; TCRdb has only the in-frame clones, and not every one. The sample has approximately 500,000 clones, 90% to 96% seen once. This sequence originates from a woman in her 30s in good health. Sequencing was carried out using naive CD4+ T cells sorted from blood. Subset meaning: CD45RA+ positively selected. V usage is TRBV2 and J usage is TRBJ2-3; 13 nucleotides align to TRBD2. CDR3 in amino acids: CASRGTSGAAPQYF. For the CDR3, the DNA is TGTGCCTCCCGGGGGACTAGCGGGGCTGCGCCGCAGTATTTT.